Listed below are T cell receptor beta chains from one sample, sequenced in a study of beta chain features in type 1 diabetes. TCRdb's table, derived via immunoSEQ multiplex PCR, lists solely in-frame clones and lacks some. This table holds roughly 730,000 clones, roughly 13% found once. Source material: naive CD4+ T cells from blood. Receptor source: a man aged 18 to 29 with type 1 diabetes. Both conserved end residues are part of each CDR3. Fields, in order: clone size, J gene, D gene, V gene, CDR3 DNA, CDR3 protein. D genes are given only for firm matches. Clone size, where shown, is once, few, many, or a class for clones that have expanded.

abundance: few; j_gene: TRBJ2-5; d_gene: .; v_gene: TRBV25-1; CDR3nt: TGTGCCAGCCCCCTGCAAATGGAAGAGACCCAGTACTTC; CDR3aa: CASPLQMEETQYF
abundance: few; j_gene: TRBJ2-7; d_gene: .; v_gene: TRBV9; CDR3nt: TGTGCCAGCATCGCATGGCGGGGCAGGCAGTACTTC; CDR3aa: CASIAWRGRQYF
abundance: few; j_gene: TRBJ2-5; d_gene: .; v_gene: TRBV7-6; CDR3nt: TGTGCCAGCAGCCCCGTGGGTAGTGAGACCCAGTACTTC; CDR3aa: CASSPVGSETQYF
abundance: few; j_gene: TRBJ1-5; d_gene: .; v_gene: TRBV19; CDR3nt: TGTGCCAGTAGTAGGGTAAGAGGGCAGCCCCAGCATTTT; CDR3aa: CASSRVRGQPQHF
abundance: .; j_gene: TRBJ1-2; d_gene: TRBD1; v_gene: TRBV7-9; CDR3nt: TGTGCCAGCAGCCCAGGACAGGGGGCGCTTGGGAACTATGGCTACACCTTC; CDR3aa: CASSPGQGALGNYGYTF
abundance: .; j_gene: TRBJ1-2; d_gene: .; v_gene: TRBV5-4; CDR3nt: TGTGCCAGCAGCTTGGCGGCTCTTCATGGCTACACCTTC; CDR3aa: CASSLAALHGYTF
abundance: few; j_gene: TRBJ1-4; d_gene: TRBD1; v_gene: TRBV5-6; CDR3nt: TGTGCCAGCAGCTTCTTTCAGGGGGCCGAGGAAAAACTGTTTTTT; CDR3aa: CASSFFQGAEEKLFF
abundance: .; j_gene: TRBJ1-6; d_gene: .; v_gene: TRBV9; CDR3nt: TGTGCCAGCAGCGTAGCCGCCAAGGGTTCACCCCTCCACTTT; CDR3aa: CASSVAAKGSPLHF
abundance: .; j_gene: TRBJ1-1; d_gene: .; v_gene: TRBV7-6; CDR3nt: TGTGCCAGCAGCTTAGAGTCAGCTATAATGAACACTGAAGCTTTCTTT; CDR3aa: CASSLESAIMNTEAFF
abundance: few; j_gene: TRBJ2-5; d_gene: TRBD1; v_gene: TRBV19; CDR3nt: TGTGCCAGTAGCCAGACAGGGGATCGTGGGGTGTCCCAGTACTTC; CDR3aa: CASSQTGDRGVSQYF
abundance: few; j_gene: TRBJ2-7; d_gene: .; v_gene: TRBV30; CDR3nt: TGTGCCTGGAGTGTACTGAGGGGGGAGCAGTACTTC; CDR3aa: CAWSVLRGEQYF
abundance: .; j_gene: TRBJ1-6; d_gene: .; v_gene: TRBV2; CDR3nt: TGTGCCAGCAGTGTTTCAGGACCGGATAATTCACCCCTCCACTTT; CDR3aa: CASSVSGPDNSPLHF
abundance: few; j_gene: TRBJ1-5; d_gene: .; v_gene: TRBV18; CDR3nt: TGTGCCAGCTCACCCGGGGAAGATCAGCCCCAGCATTTT; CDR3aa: CASSPGEDQPQHF
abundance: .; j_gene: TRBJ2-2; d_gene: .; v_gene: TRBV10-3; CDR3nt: TGTGCCATCAGTGAGTCTCTGGGGGAGTTGAGCACCGGGGAGCTGTTTTTT; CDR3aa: CAISESLGELSTGELFF
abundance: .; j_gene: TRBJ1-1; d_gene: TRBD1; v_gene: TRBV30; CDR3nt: TGTGCCTGGAGTAAGCAGACAGGGAGGCTCCCTGAAGCTTTCTTT; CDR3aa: CAWSKQTGRLPEAFF
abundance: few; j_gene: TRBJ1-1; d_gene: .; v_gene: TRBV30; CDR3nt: TGTGCCTGGAGTGCCTCAAGCTCTGAAGCTTTCTTT; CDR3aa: CAWSASSSEAFF
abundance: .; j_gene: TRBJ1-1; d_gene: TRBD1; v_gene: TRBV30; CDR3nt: TGTGCCTGGAGTGTTAGGGGGCGGGTGACTGAAGCTTTCTTT; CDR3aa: CAWSVRGRVTEAFF
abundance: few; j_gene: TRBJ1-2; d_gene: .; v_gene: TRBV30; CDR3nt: TGTGCCCTCGTCCAGGGTGAGGGCTATGGCTACACCTTC; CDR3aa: CALVQGEGYGYTF
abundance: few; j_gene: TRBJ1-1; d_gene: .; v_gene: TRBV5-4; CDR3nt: TGTGCCAGCAGCTCCCCTGTGGGGCCGACCACTGAAGCTTTCTTT; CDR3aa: CASSSPVGPTTEAFF
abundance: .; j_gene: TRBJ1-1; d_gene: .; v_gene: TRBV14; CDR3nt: TGTGCCAGCAGCCTCACGGGCAACACTGAAGCTTTCTTT; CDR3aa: CASSLTGNTEAFF
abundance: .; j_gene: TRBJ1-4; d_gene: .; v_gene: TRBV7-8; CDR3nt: TGTGCCAGCAGCTTAGTTTTCCTCCCCACTAATGAAAAACTGTTTTTT; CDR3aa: CASSLVFLPTNEKLFF
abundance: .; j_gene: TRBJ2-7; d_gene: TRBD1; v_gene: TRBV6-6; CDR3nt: TGTGCCAGCTCGACAGGGACGAGCTCCTACGAGCAGTACTTC; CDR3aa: CASSTGTSSYEQYF
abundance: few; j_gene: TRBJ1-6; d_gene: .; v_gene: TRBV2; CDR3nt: TGTGCCAGCAGTGAAGGGAATAATTCACCCCTCCACTTT; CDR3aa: CASSEGNNSPLHF